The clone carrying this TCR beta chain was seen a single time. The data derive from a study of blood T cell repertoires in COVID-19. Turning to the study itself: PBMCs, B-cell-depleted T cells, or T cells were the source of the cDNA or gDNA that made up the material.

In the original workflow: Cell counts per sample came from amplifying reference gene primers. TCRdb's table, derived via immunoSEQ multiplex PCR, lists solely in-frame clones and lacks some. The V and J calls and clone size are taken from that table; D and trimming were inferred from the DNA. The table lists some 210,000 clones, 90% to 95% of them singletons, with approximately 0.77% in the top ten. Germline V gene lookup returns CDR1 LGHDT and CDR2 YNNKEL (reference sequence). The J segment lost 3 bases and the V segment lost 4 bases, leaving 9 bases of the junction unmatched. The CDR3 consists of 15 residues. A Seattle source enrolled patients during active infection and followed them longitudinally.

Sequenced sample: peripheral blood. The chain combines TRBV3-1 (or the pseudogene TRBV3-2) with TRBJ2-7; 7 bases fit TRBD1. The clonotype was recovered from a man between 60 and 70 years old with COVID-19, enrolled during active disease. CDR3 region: CASSPNNQGVYEQYF. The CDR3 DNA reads TGTGCCAGCAGCCCCAACAACCAGGGGGTCTACGAGCAGTACTTC.